These 22 T cell receptor beta chains share one sample of origin, sequenced in a study of tumor-infiltrating lymphocytes in primary liver carcinoma. Production of TCR beta cDNA used approximately 480 ng total RNA together with a constant-region primer. Three nested multiplex PCR rounds of slightly modified ARM-PCR generated TCR beta libraries. TRBV1-TRBV30 forward primers and a C-beta reverse primer were used in the first two PCR rounds, which each ran for around 10 cycles. MiXCR, run by TCRdb on the multiplex PCR reads, gives a single entry per CDR3 protein. The sample contains 40,000 to 50,000 distinct CDR3 sequences, about 70% of which appear only once. Taking about 18-32 mg of unsorted bulk tissue, the authors co-extracted RNA and DNA. The sequenced sample consisted of liver tumor tissue from sampling region 3. The subset denotes: tumor region T3, left-lateral pole. The receptors stem from a middle-aged man with primary liver carcinoma and hepatitis B virus infection.

Turning to this clonotype: One junction end disagrees with the germline gene, perhaps due to a read error. The rearrangement joins TRBV4-2 to TRBJ2-2; D possibly corresponds to TRBD1 (6 bases). This CDR3 is built from 15 residues. Germline CDR1 is LGHNA and CDR2 is YNFKEQ. The CDR3 bases are TGTGCAAGCAGCCAAGACGTACAGGGATCCGGGGAGCTGTTTTTT. It codes for CASSQDVQGSGELFF.

This clonotype was observed a single time. The junction and the germline gene differ at one end; a read error may be behind it. J is TRBJ1-1 and V is TRBV19; D unclear. The CDR3 has 14 residues. From germline, CDR1 is LNHDA and CDR2 SQIVND (reference sequence). The CDR3 sequence: CASSMDKRNIEAFF. In DNA, the CDR3 is TGTGCCAGTAGTATGGATAAAAGGAACATTGAAGCTTTCTTT.

In the case of this clonotype: The junction and the germline gene differ at one end; a read error may be behind it. J is TRBJ2-5 and V is TRBV11-2, with D perhaps TRBD1 (6 bases). This CDR3 is 15 amino acids long. The germline V gene encodes CDR1 SGHAT and CDR2 FQNNGV. CDR3 loop: CASSDPTGVGETQCF. The CDR3 nucleotides are TGTGCCAGCAGCGACCCGACAGGAGTGGGAGAGACCCAGTGCTTC. Complete variable domain (other parts from reference TRBV11-2 and TRBJ2-5): EAGVAQSPRYKIIEKRQSVAFWCNPISGHATLYWYQQILGQGPKLLIQFQNNGVVDDSQLPKDRFSAERLKGVDSTLKIQPAKLEDSAVYLCASSDPTGVGETQCFGPGTRLLVL.

Notes on this clonotype: Sequence at one end of the junction differs from germline and may be a read error. The chain combines TRBV4-1 with TRBJ2-1; 7 positions match TRBD2. The CDR3 loop spans 15 amino acids. From germline, CDR1 is MGHRA and CDR2 YSYEKL. The chain's CDR3 is CVSSQNGRPENELFF. CDR3 nucleotide sequence: TGTGTCAGCAGCCAGAACGGGAGGCCCGAAAATGAGCTGTTCTTC.

With regard to this clonotype: One end of the junction fails to match germline, which may point to a read error. V and J are TRBV11-2 and TRBJ2-5; perhaps TRBD1 as D (6 bases). The CDR3 is 17 residues long. Looked up from germline, CDR1 is SGHAT and CDR2 is FQNNGV. CDR3 sequence (DNA): TGTGCCACCAGCTTAGTCATTGGGGGCAGTCGACAAGAGACCCAGTACTTC. Protein: CATSLVIGGSRQETQYF. Full variable domain (remainder filled in from reference TRBV11-2 and TRBJ2-5): EAGVAQSPRYKIIEKRQSVAFWCNPISGHATLYWYQQILGQGPKLLIQFQNNGVVDDSQLPKDRFSAERLKGVDSTLKIQPAKLEDSAVYLCATSLVIGGSRQETQYFGPGTRLLVL.

To note about this clonotype: One junction end disagrees with the germline gene, perhaps due to a read error. The gene calls are TRBV12-3 or TRBV12-4 and TRBJ2-3; D is ambiguous. This CDR3 region has 17 residues. Written as DNA, the CDR3 is TGTGCCAGCAATTATGGGGATTCCAGAGGTAGCACAGATATGCAGTATTTT. Protein product: CASNYGDSRGSTDMQYF.

This rearrangement joins TRBV11-2 to TRBJ2-7; D remains ambiguous. Trimming left V 8 bases short and J 4 bases short, with 15 bases between. The V gene's germline CDR1 is SGHAT and CDR2 FQNNGV. There are 13 residues in the CDR3. As DNA, the CDR3 is TGTGCCAGCCCCAATGTGGCGCCATACGAGCAGTACTTC. Translation gives CASPNVAPYEQYF.

Worth noting for this clonotype: The junction differs from germline at one of its ends, possibly a read error. The chain links TRBV11-3 to TRBJ2-1, with D possibly matching TRBD1 (5 bases). Looked up from germline, CDR1 is SGHNT and CDR2 is YENEEA. There are 14 residues in the CDR3. For the CDR3, the DNA is TGTGCCAGCAGCTCAGCTGGGCAGGGCAATGAGCAATTCTTC. Translating it yields CASSSAGQGNEQFF.

Details on this clonotype: The final CDR3 position lacks the conserved phenylalanine or tryptophan, pointing to a likely read error. CDR3 loop: CASSDGLACTGELFL. CDR3 nucleotide sequence: TGTGCCAGCAGCGACGGACTAGCGTGTACCGGGGAGCTGTTTTTG. V and J are TRBV7-8 and TRBJ2-2, with 9 bases fitting TRBD2. Germline V gives CDR1 SGHVS, CDR2 FQNEAQ. The CDR3 is made up of 15 amino acids. The J segment lost 5 bases and the V segment lost 5 bases, leaving 6 bases of the junction unmatched.

The chain has TRBV12-3 or TRBV12-4 and TRBJ1-4, with D perhaps matching TRBD1 (6 bases). V lost 7 bases and J 6 bases, leaving 15 bases between the germline ends. CDR3 size: 14 residues. The CDR3 is CASKTTGSDEKLFF. In nucleotides, the CDR3 is TGTGCCAGCAAAACGACAGGTTCAGATGAAAAACTGTTTTTT.

The CDR3 DNA sequence: TGTGCCAGCCACTCGCGCCCCAGCGGGAGGACCTATGAGCAGTTCTTC. Translation gives CASHSRPSGRTYEQFF. This chain connects TRBV11-2 to TRBJ2-1; 9 bases map to TRBD2. This CDR3 is 16 amino acids long. With V trimmed by 8 bases and J by 8 bases, 16 bases remained unmatched. Germline-derived CDR1 and CDR2 are SGHAT and FQNNGV.

With regard to this clonotype: One end of the junction does not line up with germline, which may come from a read error. The chain couples TRBV18 to TRBJ2-7; 7 bases match TRBD1. CDR3 length: 13 residues. The germline V gene has CDR1 KGHSH and CDR2 LQKENI. The CDR3 reads CTSSPGTAYEQYF. In DNA form, the CDR3 reads TGTACCAGCTCACCAGGGACAGCGTACGAGCAGTACTTC.

About this clonotype itself: Mismatch with germline at one junction end may stem from a read error. V is TRBV4-1 and J is TRBJ2-7, with TRBD1 as a possible D gene (5 bases). CDR1 is MGHRA, CDR2 YSYEKL, per germline. This CDR3 contains 16 residues. CDR3: CAGSPSNDSPPREQYF. The CDR3 DNA sequence: TGCGCCGGCAGTCCATCAAACGACAGCCCTCCGAGGGAGCAGTACTTC.

Remarks on this clonotype: Sequence at one end of the junction differs from germline and may be a read error. The V and J genes are TRBV6-5 and TRBJ2-4, with 10 bases matching TRBD2. The CDR3 runs to 16 residues. Germline V gives CDR1 MNHEY, CDR2 SVGAGI. The chain's CDR3 is CASRALAGLAKTIQYF. For the CDR3, the DNA is TGTGCCAGCAGAGCACTAGCGGGGTTGGCCAAAACCATTCAGTACTTC.

This clonotype appeared many times. The V and J genes are TRBV5-1 and TRBJ2-1; 7 nucleotides align to TRBD2. Germline CDR1 SGHRS, CDR2 YFSETQ. Trimming cost V 0 bases and J 4 bases; bases outside gene matches: 4. The CDR3 runs 15 residues. CDR3 sequence (DNA): TGCGCCAGCAGCTTGGAACTAGCGATATACAATGAGCAGTTCTTC. Its translation: CASSLELAIYNEQFF.

The CDR3 region has the DNA TGTGCCAGTAGGTTACTCGACAGGGGCTGTAATTCACCCCTCCACTTT. Amino acids: CASRLLDRGCNSPLHF. The chain combines TRBV11-2 with TRBJ1-6, with 8 positions matching TRBD1. V trimming: 9 bases; J trimming: 6 bases; junction bases outside the gene matches: 13. This CDR3 is 16 amino acids long. In germline, CDR1 is SGHAT, CDR2 FQNNGV.

V and J are TRBV29-1 and TRBJ1-2; D is unresolved. V was shortened by 5 bases and J by 7 bases, with 11 bases between the two germline ends. Germline V CDR1 and CDR2: SQVTM, ANQGSEA. The CDR3 loop spans 11 amino acids. The CDR3 region is CSVNRVLGYTF. Here the CDR3 DNA reads TGCAGCGTTAATAGGGTTCTTGGCTACACCTTC.

With respect to this clonotype: Its ends do not fully match the called genes, so a read error is possible. The V gene is TRBV6-5, the J gene TRBJ2-2; D call uncertain. Per the germline V gene, CDR1 is MNHEY and CDR2 is SVGAGI. There are 17 residues in the CDR3. The CDR3 is CASSHRPPGVNTVELFF. The CDR3 region has the DNA TGTGCCAGCAGTCATCGCCCACCTGGAGTGAACACCGTGGAGCTGTTTTTT.

Regarding this clonotype: Given the absence of the conserved phenylalanine or tryptophan at the CDR3 end, a read error is likely. This chain links TRBV11-2 with TRBJ2-1; D might be TRBD1 or TRBD2, each matching 6 bases. Germline assignment: CDR1 SGHAT and CDR2 FQNNGV. The CDR3 length is 14 residues. CDR3 coding DNA: TGTGCCAGCAGCTCTACCGGAGGGGGAAATGAACAGTTCTAC. As protein: CASSSTGGGNEQFY.

This clonotype was recorded only once. The conserved closing phenylalanine or tryptophan is absent in this CDR3, likely reflecting a read error. This chain connects TRBV11-2 to TRBJ2-7, with TRBD1 matching 8 bases. The germline V gene encodes CDR1 SGHAT and CDR2 FQNNGV. There are 14 residues in the CDR3. J lost 2 bases, V lost 6 bases, and 6 bases had no gene match. The CDR3 spells CASSTVTGAYEQYS. CDR3 DNA sequence: TGTGCCAGCAGTACCGTGACAGGGGCCTACGAGCAGTACTCC.

This clonotype is deemed large. This chain joins TRBV29-1 and TRBJ2-2, with D tentatively TRBD1 (5 bases). The CDR3 extends over 10 amino acids. Trimming left V 6 bases short and J 8 bases short, with 7 bases between. The germline gives CDR1 SQVTM, CDR2 ANQGSEA. The CDR3 nucleotides are TGCAGCGTGGGGCAGGGGGAGCTGTTTTTT. As protein: CSVGQGELFF.

Comment on this clonotype: As the CDR3 is not closed by the conserved phenylalanine or tryptophan, this likely results from a read error. The genes are TRBV11-2 and TRBJ2-7, with D hard to call. Germline V gene data show CDR1 as SGHAT and CDR2 as FQNNGV. This CDR3 has 14 residues. The CDR3 DNA reads as TGTGCCAGCTGCTTAATACTCCTCTCCTACGAGCAGTACATC. It translates to CASCLILLSYEQYI.